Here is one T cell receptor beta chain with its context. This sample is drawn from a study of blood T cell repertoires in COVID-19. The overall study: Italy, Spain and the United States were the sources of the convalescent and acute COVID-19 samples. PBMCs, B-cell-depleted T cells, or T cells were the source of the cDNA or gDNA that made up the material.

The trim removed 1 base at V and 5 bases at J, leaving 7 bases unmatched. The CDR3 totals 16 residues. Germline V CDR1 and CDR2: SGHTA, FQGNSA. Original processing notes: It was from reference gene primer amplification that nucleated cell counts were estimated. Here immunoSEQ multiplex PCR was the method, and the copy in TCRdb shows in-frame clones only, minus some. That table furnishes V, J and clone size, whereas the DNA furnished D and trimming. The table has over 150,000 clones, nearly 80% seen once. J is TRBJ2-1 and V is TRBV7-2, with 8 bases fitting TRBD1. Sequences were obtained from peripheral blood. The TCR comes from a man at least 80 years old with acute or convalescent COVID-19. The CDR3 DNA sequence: TGTGCCAGCAGCTTAGGGCAATCAGGGGGCAACAATGAGCAGTTCTTC. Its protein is CASSLGQSGGNNEQFF. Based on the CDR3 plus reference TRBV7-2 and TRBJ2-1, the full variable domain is GAGVSQSPSNKVTEKGKDVELRCDPISGHTALYWYRQSLGQGLEFLIYFQGNSAPDKSGLPSDRFSAERTGGSVSTLTIQRTQQEDSAVYLCASSLGQSGGNNEQFFGPGTRLTVL.